The clone carrying this T cell receptor (beta chain) has only a few counts. Its antigen remains unidentified. This entry comes from a study of response to subunit inactivated influenza vaccine. There are 16 residues in the CDR3. CDR1 SGHRS and CDR2 YFSETQ come from the germline V gene. V gave up 3 bases and J gave up 0 bases; unmatched junction bases: 7. TCRdb fed the RT-PCR reads into MiXCR, producing one record per CDR3 protein. The sample lists hundreds of thousands of distinct CDR3 sequences, 9% to 15% occurring once. The study's findings and limits: That few new T cells are recruited by each seasonal influenza vaccination was the authors' suggestion.

The sample in question was non-naive T cells sorted from PBMCs, obtained around two weeks before vaccination. This sequence originates from a man aged 50-59 years who received an inactivated influenza vaccine. The chain recombines TRBV5-1 with TRBJ1-1; 8 bases are shared with TRBD1. The DNA for the CDR3 is TGCGCCAGCAGCTCACCAGGGGGCCGCATGAACACTGAAGCTTTCTTT. Translating it yields CASSSPGGRMNTEAFF.